A selection of T cell receptor beta chains follows, all from one sample in a study of technical replicates of blood from four donors. Measured with immunoSEQ multiplex PCR; TCRdb has only the in-frame clones, and not every one. Altogether around 67,000 clones are present, approximately 84% being singletons, with the ten largest covering roughly 5%. The sample comprised PBMCs. These receptors were obtained from a human donor in good health. Some clones in this sample may be carry-over from other donors' samples. CDR3s include the opening cysteine and the closing phenylalanine or tryptophan. A D gene is named only where the DNA matches it firmly. Part of the rows lack a size; the others show once, few, many or a class for expanded clones.

clone_size	cdr3_length	j_call	d_call	v_call	cdr3_nt	cdr3_aa
NA	15	TRBJ2-7	TRBD1	TRBV9	TGTGCCAGCAGCCCAGGGACAGGGGCTTACTACGAGCAGTACTTC	CASSPGTGAYYEQYF
NA	14	TRBJ2-7	TRBD1	TRBV5-6	TGTGCCAGCAGGGAGACAGGGGCGCCCTACGAGCAGTACTTC	CASRETGAPYEQYF
NA	15	TRBJ2-5	NA	TRBV7-2	TGTGCCAGCAGCTCACAGTCCGGGGTACAAGAGACCCAGTACTTC	CASSSQSGVQETQYF
once	14	TRBJ1-1	NA	TRBV18	TGTGCCAGCTCACCACGGGAAGGGGACACTGAAGCTTTCTTT	CASSPREGDTEAFF
NA	15	TRBJ2-1	NA	TRBV7-9	TGTGCCAGCAGCTTATCCGGGAGCTCCTACAATGAGCAGTTCTTC	CASSLSGSSYNEQFF
many	15	TRBJ1-3	NA	TRBV2	TGTGCCATCCTGGACACGTTAAACTCTGGAAACACCATATATTTT	CAILDTLNSGNTIYF
NA	13	TRBJ1-4	TRBD1	TRBV15	TGTGCCACCAGCGGGACAGAAACCGAAAAACTGTTTTTT	CATSGTETEKLFF
NA	15	TRBJ2-7	TRBD2	TRBV13	TGTGCCAGCAGCTTAACTAGCGGGAGTTCCTACGAGCAGTACTTC	CASSLTSGSSYEQYF
NA	13	TRBJ2-7	TRBD1	TRBV29-1	TGCAGCGCCGGACAGGGGGCCTCCTACGAGCAGTACTTC	CSAGQGASYEQYF
NA	13	TRBJ2-4	NA	TRBV5-4	TGTGCCAGCAGCTCCCAGGACACTAACATTCAGTACTTC	CASSSQDTNIQYF
NA	13	TRBJ2-1	NA	TRBV15	TGTGCCACCAGCCGTACAGGATACAATGAGCAGTTCTTC	CATSRTGYNEQFF
NA	18	TRBJ1-4	TRBD1	TRBV7-2	TGTGCCAGCAGCCAGGGACAGGGAACCTTTGCAACTAATGAAAAACTGTTTTTT	CASSQGQGTFATNEKLFF
NA	16	TRBJ2-1	TRBD2	TRBV6-6	TGTGCCAGCAGGGATAGAGCGGGAGGGACCTACAATGAGCAGTTCTTC	CASRDRAGGTYNEQFF
few	14	TRBJ2-1	NA	TRBV6-1	TGTGCCAGCAGTGAGACTAGCTCCTACAATGAGCAGTTCTTC	CASSETSSYNEQFF
NA	17	TRBJ2-1	TRBD2	TRBV6-1	TGTGCCAGCAGTGCACCCGTTCTAGCGGTGATCTACAATGAGCAGTTCTTC	CASSAPVLAVIYNEQFF
NA	14	TRBJ1-1	NA	TRBV11-3	TGTGCCAGCGCACTTACCACCCCGGAGACTGAAGCTTTCTTT	CASALTTPETEAFF
NA	15	TRBJ1-2	NA	TRBV6-1	TGTGCCAGCAGTGAAGGAGGCACAGGTAACTATGGCTACACCTTC	CASSEGGTGNYGYTF
NA	14	TRBJ1-2	TRBD1	TRBV13	TGTGCCAGCAAGCCACAGGGGGTTCCCTATGGCTACACCTTC	CASKPQGVPYGYTF